Sequencing of this T cell receptor beta chain was carried out in a study of cytomegalovirus exposure and HLA in healthy donors. Broader study findings: The authors enumerated over 150 TCR beta chains as linked to cytomegalovirus. As a later analysis showed, a missense DCLRE1C variant was linked to trimming of TCR beta V- and J-genes. In vitro, three CMV-associated chains proved specific for CMV antigens.

Primers included in the PCR were 60 Vbeta and 13 Jbeta primers. Here immunoSEQ multiplex PCR was the method, and the copy in TCRdb shows in-frame clones only, minus some. The table shows around 100,000 clones, with around three quarters occurring only once. This clone turned up a few times. The antigen remains undetermined. The CDR3 length is 12 residues. V lost 5 bases and J 12 bases, leaving 16 bases between the germline ends. Germline CDR1 is MDHEN and CDR2 is SYDVKM. The specimen was PBMCs. The receptor's source is a woman in her 50s in good health and CMV-seropositive. The chain joins TRBV28 to TRBJ1-1; D perhaps matches TRBD1 (6 bases). DNA of the CDR3: TGTGCCAGCAGTCGGGGGGCGAGTAGAACTTTCTTT. As protein: CASSRGASRTFF.